This T cell receptor (beta chain) came from a study of cytomegalovirus exposure and HLA in healthy donors. Study-wide findings and caveats: Only CMV serostatus was available as immune exposure information. In vitro testing confirmed three CMV-associated chains as specific for CMV antigens.

Looked up from germline, CDR1 is SGHRS and CDR2 is YFSETQ. Trimming removed 0 bases from V and 5 bases from J; junction bases left unmatched: 4. The CDR3 is made up of 15 amino acids. The PCR had 60 Vbeta and 13 Jbeta primers. TCRdb keeps only in-frame clones here, not all; method: immunoSEQ multiplex PCR. The table lists roughly 100,000 clones, 69% of them singletons, with 3.2% in the top ten. Regarding this clone: Its target is unknown.

The origin of this receptor is a man aged 25-45 years in good health and CMV-seronegative. What was sequenced was PBMCs. The V gene is TRBV5-1, the J gene TRBJ2-3; TRBD1 matches 9 bases. CDR3 DNA: TGCGCCAGCAGCTTGGTAGGGACAGGGCAAGATACGCAGTATTTT. Its protein product is CASSLVGTGQDTQYF.